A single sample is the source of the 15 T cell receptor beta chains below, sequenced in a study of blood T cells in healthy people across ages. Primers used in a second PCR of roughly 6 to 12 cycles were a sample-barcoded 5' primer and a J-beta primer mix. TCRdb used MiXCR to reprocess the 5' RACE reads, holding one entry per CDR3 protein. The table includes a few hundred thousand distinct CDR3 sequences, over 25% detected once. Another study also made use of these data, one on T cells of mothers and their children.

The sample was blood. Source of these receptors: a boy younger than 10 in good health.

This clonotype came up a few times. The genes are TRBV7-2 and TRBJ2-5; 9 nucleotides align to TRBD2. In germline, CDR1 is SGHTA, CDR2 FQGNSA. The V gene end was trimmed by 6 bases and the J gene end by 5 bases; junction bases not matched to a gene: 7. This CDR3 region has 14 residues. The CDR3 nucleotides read TGTGCCAGCAGTAGGGGACTAGCCAGCGAGACCCAGTACTTC. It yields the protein CASSRGLASETQYF.

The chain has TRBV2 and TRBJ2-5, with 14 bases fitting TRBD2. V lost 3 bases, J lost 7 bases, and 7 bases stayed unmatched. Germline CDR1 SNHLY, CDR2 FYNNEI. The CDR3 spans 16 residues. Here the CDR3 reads CASSEGGLAGGGTQYF. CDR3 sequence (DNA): TGTGCCAGCAGTGAGGGAGGACTAGCGGGGGGAGGGACCCAGTACTTC.

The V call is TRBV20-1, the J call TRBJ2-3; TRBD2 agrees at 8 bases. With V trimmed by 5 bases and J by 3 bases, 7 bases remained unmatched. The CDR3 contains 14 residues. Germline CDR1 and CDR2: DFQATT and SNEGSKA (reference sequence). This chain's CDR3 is CSAVAGRGTDTQYF. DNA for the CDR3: TGCAGTGCTGTAGCGGGGAGAGGGACAGATACGCAGTATTTT.

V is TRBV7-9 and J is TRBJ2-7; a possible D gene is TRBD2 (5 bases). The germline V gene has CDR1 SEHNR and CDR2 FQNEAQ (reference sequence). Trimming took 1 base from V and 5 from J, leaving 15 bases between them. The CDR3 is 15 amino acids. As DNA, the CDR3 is TGTGCCAGCAGCTTAGGTAACGGGGTACGAGACGAGCAGTACTTC. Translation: CASSLGNGVRDEQYF.

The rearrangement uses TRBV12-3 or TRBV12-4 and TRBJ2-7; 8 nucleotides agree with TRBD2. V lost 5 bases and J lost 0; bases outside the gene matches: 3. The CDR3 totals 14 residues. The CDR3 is CASSRTSHSYEQYF. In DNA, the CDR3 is TGTGCCAGCAGTCGGACTAGCCACTCCTACGAGCAGTACTTC.

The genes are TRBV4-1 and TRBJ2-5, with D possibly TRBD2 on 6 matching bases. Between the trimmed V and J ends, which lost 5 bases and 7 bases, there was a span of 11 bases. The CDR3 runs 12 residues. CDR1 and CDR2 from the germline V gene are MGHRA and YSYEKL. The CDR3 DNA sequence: TGCGCCAGCAGCAAGGACGGGGGGACCCAGTACTTC. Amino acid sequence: CASSKDGGTQYF.

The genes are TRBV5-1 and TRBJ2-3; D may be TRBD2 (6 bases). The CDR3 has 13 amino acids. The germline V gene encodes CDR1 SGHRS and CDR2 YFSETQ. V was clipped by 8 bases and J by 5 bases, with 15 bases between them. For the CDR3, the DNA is TGCGCCAGTAGCGGTGACTCGGAAGATACGCAGTATTTT. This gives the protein CASSGDSEDTQYF. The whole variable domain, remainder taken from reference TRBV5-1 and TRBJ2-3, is KAGVTQTPRYLIKTRGQQVTLSCSPISGHRSVSWYQQTPGQGLQFLFEYFSETQRNKGNFPGRFSGRQFSNSRSEMNVSTLELGDSALYLCASSGDSEDTQYFGPGTRLTVL.

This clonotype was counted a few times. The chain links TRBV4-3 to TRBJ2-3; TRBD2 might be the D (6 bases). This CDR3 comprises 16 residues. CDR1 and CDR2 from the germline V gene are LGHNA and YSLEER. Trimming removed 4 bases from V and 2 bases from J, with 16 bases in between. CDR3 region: CASSRTGTDSTDTQYF. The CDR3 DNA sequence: TGCGCCAGCAGCCGCACCGGGACTGACTCCACAGATACGCAGTATTTT.

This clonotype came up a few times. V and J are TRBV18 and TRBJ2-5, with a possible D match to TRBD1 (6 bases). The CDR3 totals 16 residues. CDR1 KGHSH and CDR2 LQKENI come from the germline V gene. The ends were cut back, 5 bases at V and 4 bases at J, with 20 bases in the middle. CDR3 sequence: CASSNWGQVGGETQYF. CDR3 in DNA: TGTGCCAGCTCAAACTGGGGGCAGGTCGGTGGAGAGACCCAGTACTTC.

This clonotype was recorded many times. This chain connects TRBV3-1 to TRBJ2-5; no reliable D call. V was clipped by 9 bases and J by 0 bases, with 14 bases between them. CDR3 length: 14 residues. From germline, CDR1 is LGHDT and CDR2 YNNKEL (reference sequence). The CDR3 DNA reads TGTGCCAGGATACGGCGCGTTTACCAAGAGACCCAGTACTTC. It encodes CARIRRVYQETQYF.

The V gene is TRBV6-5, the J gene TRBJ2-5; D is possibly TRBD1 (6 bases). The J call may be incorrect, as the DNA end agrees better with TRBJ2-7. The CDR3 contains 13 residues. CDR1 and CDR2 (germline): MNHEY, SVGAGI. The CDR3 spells CASSFLRGYEQYF. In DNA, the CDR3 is TGTGCCAGCAGTTTTCTAAGGGGGTACGAGCAGTACTTC.

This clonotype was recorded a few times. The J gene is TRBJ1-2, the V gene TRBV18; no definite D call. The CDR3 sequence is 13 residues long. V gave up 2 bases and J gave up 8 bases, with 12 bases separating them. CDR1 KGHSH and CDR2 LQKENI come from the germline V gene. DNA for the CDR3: TGTGCCAGCTCACCAGTAGAGACGAGCGGCTACACCTTC. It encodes CASSPVETSGYTF. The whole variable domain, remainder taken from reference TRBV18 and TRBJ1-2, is NAGVMQNPRHLVRRRGQEARLRCSPMKGHSHVYWYRQLPEEGLKFMVYLQKENIIDESGMPKERFSAEFPKEGPSILRIQQVVRGDSAAYFCASSPVETSGYTFGSGTRLTVV.

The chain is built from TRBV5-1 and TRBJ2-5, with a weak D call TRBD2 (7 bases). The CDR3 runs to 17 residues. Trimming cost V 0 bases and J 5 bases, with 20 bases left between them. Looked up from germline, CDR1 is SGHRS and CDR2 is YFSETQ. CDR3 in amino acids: CASSLAGGRGGLETQYF. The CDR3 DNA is TGCGCCAGCAGCTTGGCCGGTGGCAGGGGAGGGCTGGAGACCCAGTACTTC.

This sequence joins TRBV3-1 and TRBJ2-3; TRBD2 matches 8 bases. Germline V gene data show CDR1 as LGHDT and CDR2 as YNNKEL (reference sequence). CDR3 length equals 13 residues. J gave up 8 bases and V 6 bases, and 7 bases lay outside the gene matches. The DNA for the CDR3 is TGTGCCAGCAGTCCAGGGACTAGAAGTACGCAGTATTTT. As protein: CASSPGTRSTQYF.

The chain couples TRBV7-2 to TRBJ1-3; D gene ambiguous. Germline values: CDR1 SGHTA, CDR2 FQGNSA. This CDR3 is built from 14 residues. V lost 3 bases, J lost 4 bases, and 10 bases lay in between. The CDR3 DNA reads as TGTGCCAGCAGCTTGTGGATCTCCGGAAACACCATATATTTT. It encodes CASSLWISGNTIYF.